This T cell receptor beta chain was retrieved from a study of T cell responses to AZD1222 COVID-19 vaccine. The study's findings and limits: The donor group comprised mostly white British people and more females; the analysis possibly underestimated clonal diversity.

V was clipped by 3 bases and J by 7 bases, with 13 bases between them. Germline CDR1 and CDR2: LGHNA and YNFKEQ. The CDR3 loop spans 14 amino acids. For this clone: Antigen unknown.

The assay was immunoSEQ multiplex PCR, and TCRdb's table has in-frame clones only and misses some. The repertoire holds around 150,000 clones, with 80% to 95% as singletons. This receptor was taken from an adult who received the AZD1222 COVID-19 vaccine. The specimen comprised peripheral blood, sampled 28 days after the second AZD1222 dose. The chain uses TRBV4-2 and TRBJ2-1; a weak D match, TRBD1 (6 bases). CDR3 region: CASSQGQQGNEQFF. CDR3 sequence (DNA): TGTGCCAGCAGCCAGGGACAACAGGGTAATGAGCAGTTCTTC.